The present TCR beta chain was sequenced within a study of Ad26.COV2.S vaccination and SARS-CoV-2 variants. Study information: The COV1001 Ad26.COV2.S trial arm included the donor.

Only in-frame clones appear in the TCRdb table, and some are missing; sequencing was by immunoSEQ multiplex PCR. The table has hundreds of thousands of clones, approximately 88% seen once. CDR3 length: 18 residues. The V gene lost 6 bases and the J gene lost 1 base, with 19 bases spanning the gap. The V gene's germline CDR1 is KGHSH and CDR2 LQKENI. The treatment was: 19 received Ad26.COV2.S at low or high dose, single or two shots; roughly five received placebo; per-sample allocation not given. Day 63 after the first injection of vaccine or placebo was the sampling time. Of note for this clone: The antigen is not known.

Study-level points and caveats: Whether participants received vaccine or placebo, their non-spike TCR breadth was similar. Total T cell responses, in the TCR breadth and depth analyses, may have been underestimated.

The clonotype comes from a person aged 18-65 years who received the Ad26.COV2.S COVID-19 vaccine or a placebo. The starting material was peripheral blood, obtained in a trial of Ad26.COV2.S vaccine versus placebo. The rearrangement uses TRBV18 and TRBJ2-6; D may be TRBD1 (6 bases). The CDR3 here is CASSQEYRVFSGANVLTF. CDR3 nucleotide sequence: TGTGCCAGCTCCCAAGAGTACAGGGTATTTTCTGGGGCCAACGTCCTGACTTTC.